This entry lists 8 T cell receptor beta chains sequenced from one sample in a study of CXCR3-negative and CXCR3-positive naive CD8 T cells. In preparing the TRB cDNA libraries, 5' RACE with UMI labels was used. After re-calling the 5' RACE reads, TCRdb lists one entry per CDR3 protein, DNA absent. The sample's table shows about 62,000 distinct CDR3 sequences. Sample: naive CXCR3- CD8+ T cells from blood. Subset noted: CD45RO-CCR7+CD27+CD95- naive CD8+ T cells lacking CXCR3 (TNR3-). Every receptor here comes from a human donor in good health. Some clones in this sample may be carry-over from other donors' samples.

The chain couples TRBV29-1 to TRBJ1-2; there is no DNA to check the TCRdb D call of TRBD1. The CDR3 totals 16 residues. Germline V CDR1 and CDR2: SQVTM, ANQGSEA. CDR3 protein: CSVEEPGGVINYGYTF. Filled out from reference TRBV29-1 and TRBJ1-2, the complete variable domain reads SAVISQKPSRDICQRGTSLTIQCQVDSQVTMMFWYRQQPGQSLTLIATANQGSEATYESGFVIDKFPISRPNLTFSTLTVSNMSPEDSSIYLCSVEEPGGVINYGYTFGSGTRLTVV.

According to its frequency, this clonotype is medium-sized (0.01 to 0.1%). The chain links TRBV19 to TRBJ2-7; the TCRdb call, TRBD2, lacks DNA for checking. Germline loops: CDR1 LNHDA, CDR2 SQIVND (reference sequence). The CDR3 loop spans 14 amino acids. Here the CDR3 reads CASSIRPVGGEQYF.

CDR3 in amino acids: CASTPPRTVEGYGYTF. This chain uses TRBV12-3 or TRBV12-4 with TRBJ1-2; TCRdb designates TRBD1, a call that cannot be tested without DNA. The CDR3 has 16 residues.

The V gene is TRBV27, the J gene TRBJ2-1; TCRdb calls TRBD2, which cannot be checked without DNA. The CDR3 has 16 residues. Per germline, CDR1 MNHEY and CDR2 SMNVEV (reference sequence). The CDR3 loop is CASSLVLASIFDEQFF.

The rearrangement links TRBV6-2 or TRBV6-3 to TRBJ2-1. CDR3 length equals 14 residues. Germline V gene sequence: CDR1 MNHEY, CDR2 SVGEGT. The chain's CDR3 is CASSYSSSYNEQFF.

The chain links TRBV4-1 to TRBJ1-5. Germline CDR1 and CDR2: MGHRA and YSYEKL. The CDR3 runs to 16 residues. CDR3 residues: CASSFGPTGSNQPQHF.

The V gene is TRBV11-3, the J gene TRBJ2-4; TCRdb proposes TRBD2, but this gene call is untestable without DNA. The CDR3 spans 18 residues. Germline V gene data show CDR1 as SGHNT and CDR2 as YENEEA. Here the CDR3 reads CASSLIAGVNLAKNIQYF.

The rearrangement joins TRBV14 to TRBJ2-7. The CDR3 has 14 amino acids. Germline CDR1 reads SGHDN; CDR2 reads FVKESK. The CDR3 sequence is CASSLDSSSYEQYF.